This entry is about one T cell receptor beta chain. Its antigen is not yet known. There are no base qualities to consult, and no much larger clone falls within one base. V is reduced by 1 base and J by 9 bases, leaving a spacing of 9 bases between them. The CDR3 goes from the cysteine to the phenylalanine over 12 residues. Solely the CDR3 DNA is kept, with 36 bases framed from the first base. CDR1 is given as SNHLY and CDR2 as FYNNEI, both from the germline V gene. The source of the sample is a study of shared clonotypes between healthy human individuals (dated by TCRdb to about 2020). Regarding the study in general: Three men and two women, aged 18 to 49 years, made up the cohort. For each donor, three plates each were used for CD4 naive and CD4 memory, two plates were used for CD8 naive, and one plate was used for CD8 memory. Different laboratories and diverse techniques were used to prepare libraries and sequence TCR repertoires, to increase sequencing depth and limit assay-specific biases. The study deeply sequenced blood TCR repertoires of about five healthy adults to estimate repertoire size and the extent of clonotype sharing between individuals. Per donor, leukapheresis produced somewhere between about 0.9 and 10 billion PBMCs.

Study-level results and caveats: About 4.5% of naive CD4, around 4% of naive CD8, 2.3% of memory CD4, and over 0.35% of memory CD8 clonotypes were shared across several donors. Pairwise subsampling led to the expectation that sequencing depth would affect the degree of clonotype sharing among donors. Incomplete sequencing was indicated by rarefaction of sorted-subset datasets, despite the large sequencing depth. Estimated clonotype richness was generally larger for naive than for memory subsets. Sampling was restricted to blood, and TCR repertoires in tissues likely differ from the TCR repertoires found in blood. Higher generation probabilities were observed for clonotypes shared by all four sorted-subset donors than for non-shared clonotypes. Because the study included a small number of donors, the genetic and exposure-history diversity represented was limited.

Using the deep immunoSEQ assay, TCR CDR3 regions were amplified from genomic DNA by multiplex PCR. Genomic DNA extracted from each cell subset was distributed evenly over all wells of several immunoSEQ 96-well plates, and each plate served as one replicate. For sorted subsets, approximately 190 ng genomic DNA, equal to about 30,000 T cell genomes, was loaded into each replicate PCR. Purified libraries were quantified with a Qubit 3.0 fluorometer, sized on a Bioanalyzer 2100, and re-quantified with the KAPA Library Quantification kit. A separate single-read 150-cycle Illumina NextSeq 550 flow cell was used to sequence each immunoSEQ 96-well plate. Processing in the source paper ran as follows. The immunoSEQ output contained only junctional sequences without quality scores, so filtering could not match that applied to full-length reads. To assign V/J genes and CDR3, sequences were annotated against IMGT germline references using PyIR, a Python wrapper for IgBLAST v1.9. Any read was removed if the V/J assignment was weak (E-value above 1e-6), the CDR3 was missing, or the read contained stop codons, out-of-frame junctions, or ambiguous translated residues. A V3J clonotype was defined by an identical inferred V gene, J gene, and CDR3 amino acid sequence. The percentage overlap between two repertoires was calculated by dividing the number of shared unique clonotypes by the size of the smaller repertoire. RTK rarefaction, the Chao1 estimator, and Recon v2.1 estimates of unobserved clonotypes were used to assess repertoire richness. OLGA was used to compute generation probabilities for all TCRbeta clonotypes that the gDNA method yielded from four donors. TCRdb's version of the immuneACCESS table is confined to in-frame rearrangements and falls short of the full clone set. An unresolved V gene accounts for under half of the shortfall where checked; the remainder is of unknown origin. That table gives V, J and clone size, and the DNA gave D and trimming. This sample is represented by some 2 million clones; around 95% of them were singletons. 0.1% to 0.15% of the sample is taken by the ten largest.

The donors were healthy, HIV-negative adults with no recently reported acute infections or vaccinations. Only Caucasian adults living in Nashville, Tennessee, USA were represented among the donors. CD4+ T cells were enriched by magnetic negative selection, after which naive cells were positively selected on CD45RA and the negative fraction was taken as the memory subset. After blood collection by leukapheresis, PBMCs were isolated using Ficoll-Histopaque density gradient centrifugation and then cryopreserved in the vapor phase of liquid nitrogen. Analytical flow cytometry was used to check the purity and quantity of every magnetically sorted T cell population. Genomic DNA was isolated from every sorted fraction and measured by UV absorbance on a Nanodrop 2000c.

The sequence came from a man younger than 35 in good health. Sequenced: naive CD4+ T cells sorted from blood. What this sample's cell subset or site label stands for: CD45RA+ positively selected. The rearranged chain carries TRBV2 and TRBJ1-2; no D gene call is confident. The CDR3 protein: CASSEVPMSYTF. The DNA is as follows: TGTGCCAGCAGTGAAGTACCGATGAGCTACACCTTC.